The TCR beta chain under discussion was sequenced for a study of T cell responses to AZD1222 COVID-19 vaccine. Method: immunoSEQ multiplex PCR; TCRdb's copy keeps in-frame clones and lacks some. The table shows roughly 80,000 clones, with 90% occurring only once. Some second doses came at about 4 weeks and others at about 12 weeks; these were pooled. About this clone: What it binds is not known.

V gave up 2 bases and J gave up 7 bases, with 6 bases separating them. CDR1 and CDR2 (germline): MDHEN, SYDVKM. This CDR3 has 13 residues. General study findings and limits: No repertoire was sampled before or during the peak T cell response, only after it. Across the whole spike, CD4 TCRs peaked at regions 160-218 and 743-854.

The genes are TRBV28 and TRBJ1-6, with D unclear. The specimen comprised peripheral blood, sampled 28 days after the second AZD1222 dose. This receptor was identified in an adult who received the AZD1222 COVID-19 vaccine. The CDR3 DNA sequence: TGTGCCAGCAGTTTACCACAGAATTCACCCCTCCACTTT. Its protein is CASSLPQNSPLHF.